The T cell receptor (beta chain) described here comes from a study of metastatic and nonmetastatic thyroid tumors (dated by TCRdb to 2018 to 2020). For context, the study as a whole: For patients with malignant and with benign thyroid disease, the researchers compared repertoires between peripheral blood samples and tumor or nodule tissue samples. The paper as a whole reports these results and caveats: In both blood and tumor samples, malignant tumors were reported to have significantly higher TCR beta diversity than benign nodules.

No treatment had been received by any patient before thyroid surgery. Using T-cell receptor beta sequencing, the study looked back at clinical samples from patients collected from about 2011 to 2019. This clone was seen ten or more times. This clone's antigen is unknown. Base qualities are missing; no much larger clone stands one base away. The library relied on PCR. Sequenced on an Illumina HiSeq 4000. The TCR beta-chain CDR3 region of each patient was profiled by high-throughput sequencing. The published analysis was carried out like this. The researchers built a classifier to tell apart papillary thyroid cancer patients with distant metastasis, based on CDR3 differences among clinicopathological groups. The Shannon index was used to measure repertoire diversity, and the Morisita-Horn index was used to measure how similar tumor and blood repertoires were. TCRdb reprocessed the public reads (quality trimming at Q25 with fastp, clone calling with MiXCR) and kept in-frame beta chains. V and J calls and clone size were set by TCRdb, not the authors. This sample lists over 65,000 clones; around 13% were detected once. In total, the top ten clones hold around 9% of the sample.

The receptor comes from a female donor with papillary thyroid cancer or a benign thyroid nodule (not recorded which). Some clones in this sample may be carry-over from other donors' samples. Source material: tumor tissue.

The nucleotide sequence is TGTGCCAGCAGCTTAAGACCCCAAGAGACCCAGTACTTC. Its translation is CASSLRPQETQYF. The chain couples TRBV7-3 to TRBJ2-5; there is no confident call for the D gene. V is shortened by 1 base, J by 1 base, and the region joining them spans 4 bases. From the cysteine up to the phenylalanine, the CDR3 has a length of 13 residues. The entry retains the CDR3 DNA only, 39 bases that are in frame from base 1. The CDR1 and CDR2 encoded by the germline V gene are SGHTA and FQGTGA. When the CDR3 is completed using the reference TRBV7-3 and TRBJ2-5 genes on either side, the full variable domain is GAGVSQTPSNKVTEKGKYVELRCDPISGHTALYWYRQSLGQGPEFLIYFQGTGAADDSGLPNDRFFAVRPEGSVSTLKIQRTERGDSAVYLCASSLRPQETQYFGPGTRLLVL.